This entry lists 20 T cell receptor beta chains sequenced from one sample in a study of identical twins. TCRdb ran MiXCR on the 5' RACE reads and lists one entry per CDR3 protein. This table holds nearly 900,000 distinct CDR3 sequences, roughly an eighth found once. These data also formed part of another study, on yellow fever vaccine responses in identical twins.

Input material: PBMCs. Receptor source: a young woman in good health.

V and J are TRBV6-1 and TRBJ1-5; tentatively, D is TRBD1 (6 bases). The CDR3 has 15 amino acids. Germline CDR1 MNHNS, CDR2 SASEGT. The germline V and J ends were trimmed by 6 bases and 0 bases, with 12 bases remaining between them. CDR3 bases: TGTGCCAGCAGACACGGACAGAATAGCAATCAGCCCCAGCATTTT. Its translation: CASRHGQNSNQPQHF.

The V gene is TRBV20-1, the J gene TRBJ1-1; D is unclear. Trimming removed 6 bases at V and 4 bases at J, with 12 bases between. The CDR3 runs 12 residues. Germline CDR1 is DFQATT and CDR2 is SNEGSKA (reference sequence). The CDR3 sequence: CSAPGAGTEAFF. Here the CDR3 DNA reads TGCAGTGCCCCGGGTGCAGGCACTGAAGCTTTCTTT.

This clonotype appeared a few times. The chain joins TRBV6-6 to TRBJ1-6; 7 bases agree with TRBD1. The CDR3 runs 13 residues. V dropped 6 bases and J dropped 9; count of bases not matched to a gene: 5. Germline CDR1 and CDR2: MNHNY and SVGAGI (reference sequence). The CDR3 is CASRSEGASPLHF. The DNA of the CDR3 is TGTGCCAGCAGGTCGGAGGGGGCTTCACCCCTCCACTTT.

This chain uses TRBV7-8 with TRBJ1-1; D remains ambiguous. Germline CDR1 and CDR2: SGHVS and FQNEAQ. V lost 1 base and J 8 bases, leaving 11 bases between the germline ends. This CDR3 comprises 13 residues. CDR3 sequence: CASSLEATPEAFF. CDR3 coding DNA: TGTGCCAGCAGCTTAGAGGCGACACCCGAAGCTTTCTTT.

Only a few counts were recorded for this clonotype. The chain couples TRBV6-5 to TRBJ1-1; no definite D call. This CDR3 contains 15 residues. V lost 2 bases and J lost 0, with 10 bases in between. Germline V gene sequence: CDR1 MNHEY, CDR2 SVGAGI. CDR3 bases: TGTGCCAGCAGTTACGGACTAAACATGAACACTGAAGCTTTCTTT. Translating it yields CASSYGLNMNTEAFF.

In its sample, this clonotype was seen many times. The V gene is TRBV11-1, the J gene TRBJ2-1; 11 nucleotides agree with TRBD1. Germline CDR1 is SGHAT and CDR2 is FQDESV (reference sequence). Trimming cost V 5 bases and J 3 bases; bases outside gene matches: 12. The CDR3 runs to 18 residues. CDR3 in DNA: TGTGCCAGCAGCCCGGGACAGGGGGGTCCTACGATCTACAATGAGCAGTTCTTC. Translating gives CASSPGQGGPTIYNEQFF.

This clonotype turned up a few times. This rearrangement joins TRBV29-1 to TRBJ2-1; 9 bases align to TRBD1. The CDR3 consists of 13 residues. Losses at the gene ends were 1 base for V and 7 bases for J; bases not matched to a gene: 2. The germline V gene encodes CDR1 SQVTM and CDR2 ANQGSEA. As DNA, the CDR3 is TGCAGCGTTGAAGTCGGGACAGGGAATGAGCAGTTCTTC. Translating gives CSVEVGTGNEQFF.

This clonotype was detected only a few times. The gene calls are TRBV7-8 and TRBJ2-5; 7 bases agree with TRBD2. Germline V CDR1 and CDR2: SGHVS, FQNEAQ. V lost 3 bases to trimming and J lost 3 bases; unmatched junction nucleotides: 4. The CDR3 covers 14 residues. CDR3 DNA sequence: TGTGCCAGCAGCTTCCGGACTAGTGAAGAGACCCAGTACTTC. Its translation: CASSFRTSEETQYF.

The V call is TRBV20-1, the J call TRBJ2-5; D gene uncertain. The CDR3 runs to 14 residues. CDR1 is DFQATT, CDR2 SNEGSKA, per germline (reference sequence). Trimming removed 5 bases from V and 2 bases from J, with 15 bases in between. CDR3 DNA sequence: TGCAGTGCTGTTATGATAGGACGGCAAGAGACCCAGTACTTC. Translating gives CSAVMIGRQETQYF.

This clonotype was seen a handful of times. The chain is built from TRBV5-1 and TRBJ2-7; tentatively, D is TRBD1 (6 bases). CDR1 and CDR2 (germline): SGHRS, YFSETQ. The CDR3 has 14 amino acids. V was pared by 5 bases and J by 7 bases, with 19 bases between. The CDR3 reads CASSPGPPTGEQYV. The CDR3 DNA sequence: TGCGCCAGCAGTCCGGGCCCTCCTACAGGGGAGCAGTACGTC.

This clonotype was recorded many times. The CDR3 DNA follows: TGTGCCAGCAGTCACAGGACAGGGGGCTGGGGACGTAATGAGCAGTTCTTC. Its protein product is CASSHRTGGWGRNEQFF. The chain has TRBV28 and TRBJ2-1, with 11 bases that match TRBD1. This CDR3 spans 17 amino acids. The J segment lost 7 bases and the V segment lost 5 bases, leaving 13 bases of the junction unmatched. The germline gives CDR1 MDHEN, CDR2 SYDVKM.

This clonotype was observed many times. The V and J genes are TRBV2 and TRBJ2-1, with 14 bases fitting TRBD2. Germline V gene lookup returns CDR1 SNHLY and CDR2 FYNNEI. CDR3 length: 16 residues. V was pared by 6 bases and J by 0 bases, with 1 base of the junction left unmatched. The CDR3 is CASSGTSGSSYNEQFF. The CDR3 DNA sequence: TGTGCCAGCAGCGGGACTAGCGGGAGCTCCTACAATGAGCAGTTCTTC.

The rearrangement links TRBV20-1 to TRBJ2-7; D perhaps matches TRBD2 (6 bases). The CDR3 contains 13 residues. The V gene's germline CDR1 is DFQATT and CDR2 SNEGSKA (reference sequence). V lost 6 bases to trimming and J lost 2 bases, with 14 bases between them. The CDR3 here is CSAPRRDPYEQYV. As DNA, the CDR3 is TGCAGTGCCCCCAGGAGGGATCCCTACGAGCAGTACGTC.

This clonotype was recorded many times. The V and J genes are TRBV12-3 or TRBV12-4 and TRBJ2-5; possible D gene TRBD1, 5 bases. This CDR3 region has 13 residues. Trimming took 3 bases from V and 2 from J, leaving 7 bases between them. CDR3 residues: CASSFRAQETQYF. The CDR3 coding sequence is TGTGCCAGCAGTTTCAGGGCACAAGAGACCCAGTACTTC.

The V and J genes are TRBV12-3 or TRBV12-4 and TRBJ2-7; possible D gene TRBD2, 6 bases. CDR3 length: 15 amino acids. The V end lost 4 bases, the J end lost 3 bases, and 16 bases lay between the germline ends. As DNA, the CDR3 is TGTGCCAGCAGTTCACCGGGACTTCGCAGCTACGAGCAGTACTTC. Its protein product is CASSSPGLRSYEQYF.

The chain joins TRBV10-2 to TRBJ2-1; 11 bases are a match to TRBD2. V lost 4 bases to trimming and J lost 3 bases; unmatched junction nucleotides: 11. The germline V gene encodes CDR1 WSHSY and CDR2 SAAADI. The length of the CDR3 is 18 residues. The CDR3: CASSAGGLAGGNYNEQFF. The CDR3, as DNA: TGCGCCAGCAGTGCGGGGGGGCTAGCGGGAGGAAACTACAATGAGCAGTTCTTC.

This clonotype was detected many times. This chain uses TRBV20-1 with TRBJ2-5, with 7 bases fitting TRBD2. The V segment lost 1 base and the J segment 2 bases; nucleotides outside the gene matches: 4. This CDR3 has 14 amino acids. The V gene's germline CDR1 is DFQATT and CDR2 SNEGSKA (reference sequence). The CDR3 region is CSARGGGIQETQYF. The CDR3 DNA is TGCAGTGCTAGAGGGGGAGGGATTCAAGAGACCCAGTACTTC.

This chain connects TRBV5-1 to TRBJ2-1; D may be TRBD1 or TRBD2 (5 bases each). The CDR3 runs 14 residues. Germline V gene lookup returns CDR1 SGHRS and CDR2 YFSETQ. Trimming pared 4 bases from V and 9 bases from J, leaving 17 bases between. The CDR3: CASSTDGTPFEQFF. DNA for the CDR3: TGCGCCAGCAGCACGGACGGGACCCCATTTGAGCAGTTCTTC.

This chain links TRBV4-1 with TRBJ2-5; D may correspond to TRBD1 or TRBD2 (5 bases each). V lost 4 bases, J lost 2 bases, and 17 bases lay in between. CDR3 length equals 16 residues. Germline CDR1 and CDR2: MGHRA and YSYEKL. CDR3 sequence reads: CASSRPDWDLQETQYF. For the CDR3, the DNA is TGCGCCAGCAGCCGACCGGATTGGGACCTTCAAGAGACCCAGTACTTC.

The rearrangement joins TRBV18 to TRBJ2-5; TRBD1 matches at 7 bases. This CDR3 is 14 amino acids long. Per the germline V gene, CDR1 is KGHSH and CDR2 is LQKENI. V shed 1 base, J shed 2 bases, and the junction held 1 base outside the gene matches. The CDR3 region has the DNA TGTGCCAGCTCACCACGCAGGGGGCAAGAGACCCAGTACTTC. This translates into CASSPRRGQETQYF.